This T cell receptor (beta chain) was obtained from a study of cytomegalovirus exposure and HLA in healthy donors (dated 2017 in TCRdb). For the wider study: In an earlier analysis of under 600 of the donors, around 290 Gb of sequence data and 90 million to 130 million unique TCR beta sequences from about 190 million T cells were reported. Roughly 300 gigabases of sequencing data and tens of millions of unique TCR sequences were included in an early release covering about 700 HLA-typed donors. The genetic ancestry cluster associated with self-reported Caucasian donors included about four fifths of the roughly 380 genotyped donors. The aim of the study was to test whether cataloging public T cell receptors could identify signatures of past pathogen exposure. Using immunosequencing, the study profiled T cell repertoires from around 670 subjects and related those repertoires to cytomegalovirus serostatus. A separate validation cohort of roughly 130 different subjects was used in addition to the 666-subject first cohort. High-throughput TCR immunosequencing, statistical association of individual TCRs with disease status, and machine learning were combined to predict cytomegalovirus infection status. A later analysis re-analyzed previously published TCR beta repertoires from roughly 690 donors and added high-resolution HLA genotyping to study TCR occurrence patterns. The later analysis used no new phenotypic data to find candidate immune exposures, relying instead on TCR beta sequences and their occurrence across donors. To decide whether each TCR beta V gene segment behaved as functional or pseudogenic, an earlier analysis of over 500 of the donors relied on high-throughput TCR beta sequencing. Alongside the repertoire data, information on donor age, sex, ethnicity and CMV serostatus was compiled. Genome-wide SNP genotypes for about 60% of the roughly 700 donors were used in a later genetic analysis, which treated that subset as a discovery cohort. All discovery cohort repertoires had been generated using a single sequencing platform. HLA typing included class I and class II loci at four-digit resolution. Typing coverage differed by locus: A, B, C, DRB1 and DQB1 were typed in about 629-640 donors, DQA1 in 500 to 550, DPA1 in over 600, and DPB1 in 472. Five DR-DQ haplotypes were handled as single units for association and clustering, since linkage in the cohort was strong. Among roughly 370 genotyped donors of the cohort, an average of around 240,000 unique TCR beta nucleotide sequences were sequenced per donor, about a sixth of them non-productive.

With regard to this clone: The antigen it recognizes is unknown. Base qualities were left out, and no much larger clone turns up one base away.

The receptor library was made with the immunoSEQ multiplex PCR assay. For the multiplex PCR, a mixture combining 60 forward primers for TCR Vbeta segments and 13 reverse primers for TCR Jbeta segments was used. Amplification of the CDR3 region of rearranged TCR beta genes was performed with a multiplex PCR assay on genomic DNA. Amplified TCR beta libraries were sequenced as 87-base-pair reads on the Illumina HiSeq System. On the authors' methods: A later analysis counted about 76 million unique TCR beta chains across the 550 to 700 repertoires, and roughly 9.9 million of these chains were shared by at least two donors. A nearest-neighbor algorithm error-corrected the raw reads and collapsed the reads into unique sequences, merging closely related sequences to remove PCR and sequencing errors. Alignment of CDR3 sequences to IMGT reference sequences was used to assign V, D and J gene segments. For a sequence to be retained, at least a six-nucleotide match to both a V gene segment and a J gene segment was required. Rearrangements were called productive when the CDR3 lacked stop codons and stayed in frame with V and J; all others were non-productive. Following IMGT convention, CDR3 was defined as the stretch from the second conserved V-encoded cysteine to the conserved J-encoded phenylalanine. The earlier analysis of approximately 590 of the donors excluded any sequence lacking an unambiguous match to a single V gene segment. An earlier analysis of fewer than 750 of the donors classified V segments as functional when productive rearrangements were above 56.7% and as segregating when the standard deviation between donors was above 5%. A statistical classification framework was developed to diagnose cytomegalovirus status using the catalog of TCR beta chain sequences. V and J gene assignment, in a later analysis, came from comparing TCR nucleotide sequences with IMGT/GENE-DB human TR gene sequences. Using the TCRdist pipeline, a later analysis assigned CDR3 sequences along with most-parsimonious VDJ recombination scenarios. In a later analysis, every TCR beta chain was defined by the combination of its CDR3 amino acid sequence and its V-gene family, and reads without a unique V-gene family were dropped. As a way to deal with suspected cross-contamination and a sequencing artifact, a later analysis dropped roughly 600 nucleotide sequences that were highly shared and had low generation probability. In a later analysis, a clonal expansion index was calculated for each public chain from normalized within-repertoire ranks of inferred template counts. Generation probabilities in a later analysis came from a VDJ recombination model fitted to out-of-frame rearrangements, and those results were checked against IGoR. In a later analysis, TCR-TCR, TCR-HLA and TCR-CMV co-occurrence was scored with hypergeometric tests, and a repertoire-size bias correction was applied to TCR pairs. In a later analysis, false discovery rates were estimated by permuting HLA or CMV assignments 20 times. In a later analysis, co-occurring TCRs were grouped using DBSCAN, with TCRdist sequence similarity added in when clustering inside HLA-allele-positive subsets. Co-occurrence clustering excluded repertoires with fewer than 30,000 or more than 120,000 public chains, plus five with anomalous nucleotide sharing. Not all clones reach the TCRdb copy of this immuneACCESS table, which keeps in-frame sequences only. Checked studies attribute under half of the gap to unresolved V genes and leave the rest unexplained. V, J and clone size reflect that table, while D and trimming were determined from the DNA. The sample table contains over 100,000 clones; only one count was recorded for about 75% of them. The top ten hold 5.8% of the sample.

In total, 666 healthy bone marrow donors made up the cohort. Cohort members were all nominally healthy when sampled, although unrecorded immune exposures were likely present. The donor tested CMV seropositive, placing the donor among the 250 to 350 seropositive members of the cohort. Each donor provided a peripheral blood sample, and peripheral blood mononuclear cells were used for TCR beta sequencing. Genomic DNA was extracted from the blood cell samples with the Qiagen DNeasy Blood Extraction Kit. From a lookup of the germline V gene, CDR1 and CDR2 are SQVTM and ANQGSEA. From cysteine to phenylalanine, the CDR3 is 14 amino acids long. Only the CDR3 DNA stays, 42 bases, in frame from base 1. V is cut back by 7 bases and J by 3 bases, with 5 bases in the junction unmatched. The investigation overall reported the following: Presence/absence analyses assumed roughly uniform sequencing depth across donors, an assumption that may not hold. Cytomegalovirus status was reported to be diagnosed by the classifier with high specificity and sensitivity in both the original and validation cohorts. When HLA alleles, especially DR and DQ, strongly co-occurred, attributing TCR associations to individual alleles was difficult. A later genetic analysis associated a missense DCLRE1C variant with V-gene and J-gene trimming of TCR beta chains, and an independent cohort replicated the association. In a later analysis, HLA-associated TCR beta chains were found to be more clonally expanded and to have lower generation probabilities than equally common non-associated chains. In vitro tests confirmed that three of the cytomegalovirus-associated TCR beta chains recognize cytomegalovirus antigens. Across donors, most TCR sequences were observed very rarely, whereas some public TCRs were present in many individuals. A group of highly shared sequence variants was considered likely to be a technical artifact of the sequencing pipeline. The study listed approximately 150 TCR beta chains as associated with cytomegalovirus. In a later analysis, several top co-occurrence clusters were reported to appear linked to parvovirus B19, influenza, CMV and Epstein-Barr virus. A later analysis associated about 17,000 TCR beta sequences with specific HLA alleles at a false discovery rate of 0.05. In this cohort, only TCR beta chains were sequenced, and detectable features were limited by the absence of alpha or paired-chain data. According to a later genetic analysis, donors in an Asian-associated ancestry cluster had fewer N-insertions in productive TCRs than the roughly 670-donor mean. In a later analysis, the rate of TCR association differed among HLA loci, with DRB1 alleles having the most associated TCRs and HLA-C alleles having the fewest. A further reported finding was that TCR beta sequences accurately predicted the HLA-A and HLA-B alleles for most subjects in the first cohort. Because HLA typing was unavailable for some donors at each locus, only the typed subset was used in association tests. Linkage disequilibrium might explain the correlated functional status among segregating V segments, but an unknown experimental factor could not be excluded. In a later analysis, most CMV-associated TCR beta chains were found to appear HLA-restricted, with HLA associations seemingly driven largely by CMV exposure. Because the 87-base-pair reads could not distinguish some IMGT-functional V segments, including TRBV6-2 and TRBV6-3, those segments were excluded. Immune exposure information for the cohort was limited to CMV serostatus. Because counts were too low, roughly 17 rarely observed V segments, including chromosome 9 orphons, were left out of the earlier analysis of approximately 580 of the donors. According to the authors, the approach could potentially be generalized to other disease states and immunological phenotypes. In an earlier analysis of some 540 of the donors, most TCR beta V segments appeared in productive rearrangements about 87% or about 30% of the time, broadly matching IMGT annotations.

The sequence links TRBV29-1 to TRBJ2-1; 11 middle bases align to TRBD2. Sequenced sample: PBMCs. The TCR was taken from a man aged 55 to 70 in good health and CMV-seropositive. CDR3 reads: CSAPTSGVYNEQFF. In nucleotide form, the sequence is TGCAGCGCGCCGACTAGCGGGGTCTACAATGAGCAGTTCTTC.